The clone carrying this TCR beta chain was counted a single time. Its antigen remains unknown. These data originate in a study of tumor and adjacent non-tumor tissue in lung cancer. Study as a whole: On average, productive TCRbeta reads reached about 4.17 million per sample.

The germline V gene encodes CDR1 PRHDT and CDR2 FYEKMQ (reference sequence). V shed 5 bases and J 7 bases; nucleotides not matched to a gene: 0. CDR3 length equals 12 residues. Whole-study results and caveats: Tumor tissue had significantly higher TCR diversity than normal lung. Normal lung showed higher cumulative top 100 clone frequency than tumor.

RNA was extracted from bulk tissue without any cell sorting. Donors were chemotherapy-naive, newly diagnosed lung cancer surgical patients in China, August–late 2014. TCRbeta libraries were built with three rounds of nested PCR, modified from ARM-PCR. TCRdb re-called the multiplex PCR reads through MiXCR, storing one row per CDR3 protein. The sample lists approximately 68,000 distinct CDR3 sequences, 55% to 85% occurring once. The rearrangement links TRBV13 to TRBJ1-4; the match to TRBD1 covers 8 bases. This TCR was recovered from a man in his fifties or sixties with non-small cell lung cancer. The source material was lung tumor tissue. In DNA, the CDR3 is TGTGCCAGCAGCGGGACAGGTGAAAAACTGTTTTTT. Its translation: CASSGTGEKLFF.